The entry below gives a single TCR beta chain sequence along with its context. Its antigen is currently unknown. The record originates from a study of T cell repertoires in cytomegalovirus infection. From the reads, TCRdb called clonotypes with MiXCR, one entry per CDR3 protein. This sample yields fewer than 850,000 distinct CDR3 sequences, of which roughly 29% are seen a single time; around 13% belongs to the top ten. Study-level findings and limits: Using cumulative public TCR beta family frequency, the authors identified those who carried CMV together with the relevant HLA. It was HLA-C-restricted CMV-specific TCR beta clonotypes that dominated the response ex vivo.

The TCR sequence derives from a human donor in good health (CMV status not recorded). Some clones in this sample may be carry-over from other donors' samples. Material: cultured CD8+ T cells from PBMCs, obtained from culture after CMV antigen stimulation.

The CDR3, as DNA: TGTGCCACCAGCAGGACTAACCCCCAAGAGACCCAGTACTTC. This codes for CATSRTNPQETQYF. The V and J genes are TRBV15 and TRBJ2-5; possibly TRBD2 for D (5 bases). Germline values: CDR1 LNHNV, CDR2 YYDKDF (reference sequence). V lost 3 bases to trimming and J lost 1 base, with 9 bases between them. The CDR3 consists of 14 residues.